The rows below give T cell receptor beta chains drawn from one sample of a study of breast tumors, draining lymph nodes, adjacent tissues. Each CDR3 protein is one row after TCRdb ran MiXCR on the multiplex PCR reads. This table holds over 200,000 distinct CDR3 sequences, nearly 35% found once. The sample taken for sequencing was axillary lymph node tissue. The receptor set was obtained from a female donor with breast cancer. Some clones in this sample may be carry-over from other donors' samples. Each CDR3 is given with its conserved first and last residue. Fields, in order: V gene, D gene, clone size, J gene, CDR3 DNA, CDR3 protein. The D gene is left open where the match is weak. Clone size is given for some rows only: seen once, a few or many times, or a class if the clone is expanded.

v_call: TRBV11-2
d_call: .
clone_size: many
j_call: TRBJ2-6
cdr3_nt: TGTGCCAGCAGCGCTCGGCTTGGCTCTGGGGCCAACGTCCTGACTTTC
cdr3_aa: CASSARLGSGANVLTF

v_call: TRBV7-6
d_call: .
clone_size: many
j_call: TRBJ2-3
cdr3_nt: TGTGCCAGCAGCTTCACCGCAGGTACAGATACGCAGTATTTT
cdr3_aa: CASSFTAGTDTQYF

v_call: TRBV5-1
d_call: .
clone_size: few
j_call: TRBJ1-2
cdr3_nt: TGCGCCAGCAGCGGCGCCGCGGGGCCAGGCTATGGCTACACCTTC
cdr3_aa: CASSGAAGPGYGYTF

v_call: TRBV10-3
d_call: .
clone_size: many
j_call: TRBJ1-5
cdr3_nt: TGTGCCATCAGTGAGATAGACACGAATCAGCCCCAGCATTTT
cdr3_aa: CAISEIDTNQPQHF

v_call: TRBV7-9
d_call: TRBD1
clone_size: .
j_call: TRBJ1-2
cdr3_nt: TGTGCCAGCAGCTCAAGGACAGGGCAAGGCTACACCTTC
cdr3_aa: CASSSRTGQGYTF

v_call: TRBV2
d_call: .
clone_size: many
j_call: TRBJ1-2
cdr3_nt: TGTGCCAGCACACGGGACACCCGAATTGGGGGCTACACCTTC
cdr3_aa: CASTRDTRIGGYTF

v_call: TRBV7-2
d_call: .
clone_size: many
j_call: TRBJ2-5
cdr3_nt: TGTGCCAGCAGCCCAACACACGCAGAGACCCAGTACTTC
cdr3_aa: CASSPTHAETQYF

v_call: TRBV18
d_call: .
clone_size: .
j_call: TRBJ2-1
cdr3_nt: TGTGCCAGCTCACCGACAGGGTTTCGGGAGGAGCAGTTCTTC
cdr3_aa: CASSPTGFREEQFF

v_call: TRBV7-2
d_call: .
clone_size: .
j_call: TRBJ2-1
cdr3_nt: TGTGCCAGCAGCTTAGAACCAGGGCGGGATACGCAGTTCTTC
cdr3_aa: CASSLEPGRDTQFF

v_call: TRBV6-5
d_call: TRBD1
clone_size: few
j_call: TRBJ1-5
cdr3_nt: TGTGCCAGCAGTCCTGCGACAGGGAGGGGGTTCGATCAGCCCCAGCATTTT
cdr3_aa: CASSPATGRGFDQPQHF

v_call: TRBV6-2/TRBV6-3
d_call: TRBD2
clone_size: .
j_call: TRBJ2-3
cdr3_nt: TGTGCCAGCAGTTACTTTGTCGACTGGGGACTAGTGTGGGATACGCAGTATTTT
cdr3_aa: CASSYFVDWGLVWDTQYF

v_call: TRBV7-9
d_call: .
clone_size: many
j_call: TRBJ2-2
cdr3_nt: TGTGCCAGCAGAGTCAGGGAGAACACCGGGGAGCTGTTTTTT
cdr3_aa: CASRVRENTGELFF

v_call: TRBV5-4
d_call: .
clone_size: .
j_call: TRBJ2-3
cdr3_nt: TGTGCCAGCAGCGCTGGGGACGGGGATACGCAGTATTTT
cdr3_aa: CASSAGDGDTQYF

v_call: TRBV3-1
d_call: .
clone_size: .
j_call: TRBJ1-3
cdr3_nt: TGTGCCAGCAGCCAAGCCTGGGGAAGTGGAAACACCATATATTTT
cdr3_aa: CASSQAWGSGNTIYF

v_call: TRBV2
d_call: .
clone_size: many
j_call: TRBJ1-2
cdr3_nt: TGTGCCAGCAGAAGGACATTAAACTATGGCTACACCTTC
cdr3_aa: CASRRTLNYGYTF

v_call: TRBV4-2
d_call: TRBD2
clone_size: many
j_call: TRBJ2-3
cdr3_nt: TGTGCCAGCAGCCAAGGACTAGCGCAAGATACGCAGTATTTT
cdr3_aa: CASSQGLAQDTQYF

v_call: TRBV6-4
d_call: .
clone_size: few
j_call: TRBJ1-4
cdr3_nt: TGTGCCAGCAGGGGAGGAAAACTGTTTTTT
cdr3_aa: CASRGGKLFF

v_call: TRBV20-1
d_call: TRBD1
clone_size: .
j_call: TRBJ1-3
cdr3_nt: TGCAGTGCTAGAAAGGGACAGGCCTCTGGAAACACCATATATTTT
cdr3_aa: CSARKGQASGNTIYF

v_call: TRBV9
d_call: TRBD2
clone_size: .
j_call: TRBJ2-7
cdr3_nt: TGTGCCAGCAACCTAGCGGTGAACGCCTACGAGCAGTACTTC
cdr3_aa: CASNLAVNAYEQYF

v_call: TRBV7-2
d_call: .
clone_size: many
j_call: TRBJ1-6
cdr3_nt: TGTGCCAGCAGCTTTGTCGAAAATTCACCCCTCCACTTT
cdr3_aa: CASSFVENSPLHF

v_call: TRBV7-2
d_call: TRBD2
clone_size: many
j_call: TRBJ2-7
cdr3_nt: TGTGCCAGCAGCGCAGTAGCGGGGGGTCTCTACGAGCAGTACTTC
cdr3_aa: CASSAVAGGLYEQYF

v_call: TRBV6-6
d_call: TRBD1
clone_size: .
j_call: TRBJ1-5
cdr3_nt: TGTGCCAGCACCCCAAACCCCCGGGACAGGGCTCTTAGCAATCAGCCCCAGCATTTT
cdr3_aa: CASTPNPRDRALSNQPQHF

v_call: TRBV15
d_call: .
clone_size: many
j_call: TRBJ2-1
cdr3_nt: TGTGCCACCAGCTCGGAGATGGGCAGGGGCAATGAGCAGTTCTTC
cdr3_aa: CATSSEMGRGNEQFF

v_call: TRBV5-1
d_call: .
clone_size: many
j_call: TRBJ2-7
cdr3_nt: TGCGCCAGCAGCTCCGGAAACTACGAGCAGTACTTC
cdr3_aa: CASSSGNYEQYF